One sample yielded the 28 T cell receptor beta chains listed below, sequenced in a study of blood T cell repertoires in COVID-19. Assay used: immunoSEQ multiplex PCR; TCRdb lists only in-frame clones, some missing. The data contain 150,000 or so clones, 88% of them singletons. The material sequenced was peripheral blood. The receptors shown here come from a man in his fifties or sixties with acute or convalescent COVID-19.

The chain is built from TRBV5-4 and TRBJ2-1; no clear D. Germline lookup yields CDR1 SGHNT and CDR2 YYREEE (reference sequence). CDR3 size: 11 residues. V gave up 3 bases and J gave up 6 bases, with 4 bases separating them. DNA of the CDR3: TGTGCCAGCAGCTCTTCCAATGAGCAGTTCTTC. Its translation is CASSSSNEQFF.

DNA of the CDR3: TGTGCCAGCAGCCTTACGAGAGACTACGAGCAGTACTTC. Protein sequence: CASSLTRDYEQYF. The J gene is TRBJ2-7, the V gene TRBV7-3; no definite D call. Germline loops: CDR1 SGHTA, CDR2 FQGTGA. The CDR3 length is 13 residues. V gave up 5 bases and J gave up 3 bases, with 11 bases separating them.

The CDR3 sequence: CASSQEGWGHGAKNIQYF. The CDR3 coding sequence is TGTGCCAGCAGCCAAGAAGGTTGGGGCCATGGGGCCAAAAACATTCAGTACTTC. The rearrangement joins TRBV3-1 (or the pseudogene TRBV3-2) to TRBJ2-4; D might be TRBD1 (5 bases). Trimming cost V 0 bases and J 1 base, with 16 bases left between them. This CDR3 region has 18 residues. Germline-derived CDR1 and CDR2 are LGHDT and YNNKEL (reference sequence).

This rearrangement joins TRBV15 to TRBJ2-7; 10 bases align to TRBD2. The germline gives CDR1 LNHNV, CDR2 YYDKDF (reference sequence). With 0 bases clipped from V and 5 bases from J, the junction kept 13 bases outside the gene matches. The CDR3 consists of 18 residues. The CDR3 nucleotides read TGTGCCACCAGCAGAGACCCCACCGCTAGCGGGAGATTCCACGAGCAGTACTTC. Its protein product is CATSRDPTASGRFHEQYF.

The J gene is TRBJ1-4, the V gene TRBV30, with a weak D call TRBD1 (5 bases). Germline V gene sequence: CDR1 GTSNPN, CDR2 SVGIG (reference sequence). V was pared by 1 base and J by 8 bases, with 14 bases between. The CDR3 sequence is 14 residues long. CDR3 residues: CAWSEGPRVEKLFF. CDR3 bases: TGTGCCTGGAGTGAGGGTCCCAGGGTGGAAAAACTGTTTTTT.

The chain combines TRBV5-1 with TRBJ1-4; TRBD1 might be the D (5 bases). Trimming removed 3 bases at V and 3 bases at J, with 9 bases between. CDR3 length equals 14 residues. Germline CDR1 reads SGHRS; CDR2 reads YFSETQ. DNA for the CDR3: TGCGCCAGCAGCTATACAGGAGCTAATGAAAAACTGTTTTTT. Its protein is CASSYTGANEKLFF.

The chain has TRBV2 and TRBJ1-2, with a possible D match to TRBD1 (5 bases). From germline, CDR1 is SNHLY and CDR2 FYNNEI. The V gene lost 7 bases and the J gene lost 1 base, with 16 bases spanning the gap. The length of the CDR3 is 15 residues. CDR3 region: CASIMDTRFNYGYTF. The CDR3 DNA reads TGTGCCAGCATAATGGACACCCGATTTAACTATGGCTACACCTTC.

V usage is TRBV14 and J usage is TRBJ2-3; tentatively, D is TRBD1 (6 bases). The germline V gene encodes CDR1 SGHDN and CDR2 FVKESK. CDR3 size: 16 residues. The V end lost 3 bases, the J end lost 0 bases, and 13 bases lay between the germline ends. The CDR3: CASSHLTGLSTDTQYF. The CDR3 nucleotides read TGTGCCAGCAGCCACCTGACAGGCCTTAGCACAGATACGCAGTATTTT.

This clone was seen only a few times. This chain joins TRBV6-2 or TRBV6-3 and TRBJ1-1; 7 bases line up with TRBD1. This CDR3 has 14 amino acids. Germline V CDR1 and CDR2: MNHEY, SVGEGT. Losses at the gene ends were 5 bases for V and 7 bases for J; bases not matched to a gene: 10. DNA for the CDR3: TGTGCCAGCAGTCCCCACGGTGGGACAGATGAAGCTTTCTTT. It yields the protein CASSPHGGTDEAFF.

The chain joins TRBV5-6 to TRBJ1-2; D perhaps matches TRBD1 (6 bases). The CDR3 is 16 amino acids. Germline V gene sequence: CDR1 SGHDT, CDR2 YYEEEE. V shed 3 bases and J shed 0 bases, with 15 bases lying between them. The CDR3 loop is CASSWQGIGTNYGYTF. CDR3 bases: TGTGCCAGCAGCTGGCAGGGGATAGGGACTAACTATGGCTACACCTTC.

The chain couples TRBV7-9 to TRBJ2-1, with 10 bases that match TRBD1. V lost 3 bases, J lost 5 bases, and 7 bases stayed unmatched. The CDR3 sequence is 16 residues long. Germline V gene sequence: CDR1 SEHNR, CDR2 FQNEAQ (reference sequence). CDR3 region: CASSFYAGTGDNEQFF. CDR3 coding DNA: TGTGCCAGCAGCTTTTACGCCGGGACAGGGGACAATGAGCAGTTCTTC.

V is TRBV5-1 and J is TRBJ1-1; tentatively, D is TRBD1 (6 bases). Deletions cut 3 bases from V and 9 bases from J, with 15 bases between. The CDR3 runs 13 residues. CDR1 and CDR2 from the germline V gene are SGHRS and YFSETQ. CDR3 loop: CASSSSRTDQAFF. In DNA, the CDR3 is TGCGCCAGCAGCTCATCCAGGACAGACCAAGCTTTCTTT.

The rearrangement uses TRBV5-6 and TRBJ1-5, with D perhaps TRBD1 (5 bases). The germline V gene has CDR1 SGHDT and CDR2 YYEEEE. V dropped 5 bases and J dropped 4 bases, with 16 bases sitting between them. CDR3 length: 15 amino acids. The CDR3 sequence is CASSFQGSGNQPQHF. The CDR3 nucleotides read TGTGCCAGCAGTTTCCAGGGATCCGGGAATCAGCCCCAGCATTTT.

This clone was picked up one time. This sequence joins TRBV19 and TRBJ1-2; TRBD1 matches at 8 bases. The V and J ends lost 9 bases and 2 bases, in that order; junction bases with no gene match: 17. This CDR3 has 17 amino acids. The V gene's germline CDR1 is LNHDA and CDR2 SQIVND (reference sequence). Written as DNA, the CDR3 is TGTGCCAGCAGGGGTCCCGACAGGGGAAACGTGAACTATGGCTACACCTTC. It yields the protein CASRGPDRGNVNYGYTF.

In DNA, the CDR3 is TGTGCCAGCACCCAGACAGCCATGAACACTGAAGCTTTCTTT. Amino acid sequence: CASTQTAMNTEAFF. The V call is TRBV27, the J call TRBJ1-1; a possible D gene is TRBD1 (5 bases). Germline CDR1 is MNHEY and CDR2 is SMNVEV (reference sequence). The CDR3 spans 14 residues. V lost 7 bases and J lost 0, with 12 bases in between.

This sequence joins TRBV5-4 and TRBJ2-5, with a possible D match to TRBD1 (6 bases). Trimming cost V 3 bases and J 1 base, with 13 bases left between them. Per the germline V gene, CDR1 is SGHNT and CDR2 is YYREEE (reference sequence). The length of the CDR3 is 15 residues. The CDR3 region is CASSSRQGLQETQYF. Written as DNA, the CDR3 is TGTGCCAGCAGCTCCAGGCAGGGGCTCCAAGAGACCCAGTACTTC. Full variable domain (rest looked up from reference TRBV5-4 and TRBJ2-5): ETGVTQSPTHLIKTRGQQVTLRCSSQSGHNTVSWYQQALGQGPQFIFQYYREEENGRGNFPPRFSGLQFPNYSSELNVNALELDDSALYLCASSSRQGLQETQYFGPGTRLLVL.

The chain is built from TRBV19 and TRBJ2-7; D unclear. This CDR3 spans 15 amino acids. V shed 1 base and J shed 2 bases, with 12 bases lying between them. CDR1 LNHDA and CDR2 SQIVND come from the germline V gene (reference sequence). In DNA, the CDR3 is TGTGCCAGTAGTATAGGAGCCGGCGGCCCCTACGAGCAGTACGTC. Residues: CASSIGAGGPYEQYV.

This rearrangement joins TRBV10-1 to TRBJ1-2, with 8 bases matching TRBD1. Germline trimming cut 4 bases from V and 4 bases from J; bases unmatched to any gene: 2. Germline CDR1 WNHNN, CDR2 SYGVQD (reference sequence). The CDR3 is 13 amino acids. As DNA, the CDR3 is TGCGCCAGCAGTGCGGACAGGGTCTATGGCTACACCTTC. This sequence encodes CASSADRVYGYTF.

The count of this clone is one. The rearrangement links TRBV7-9 to TRBJ2-2, with TRBD2 matching 13 bases. Germline-derived CDR1 and CDR2 are SEHNR and FQNEAQ (reference sequence). CDR3 length equals 19 residues. V was pared by 4 bases and J by 1 base, with 9 bases of the junction left unmatched. This CDR3 reads CASSSTGTSGVLNTGELFF. DNA for the CDR3: TGTGCCAGCAGCTCAACCGGGACTAGCGGGGTCCTGAACACCGGGGAGCTGTTTTTT.

This clone was detected once. The gene calls are TRBV6-5 and TRBJ2-3, with 14 bases aligning to TRBD2. CDR1 is MNHEY and CDR2 is SVGAGI in the germline V gene. J was trimmed by 4 bases and V by 6 bases; bases with no gene match: 0. CDR3 length: 14 amino acids. The CDR3 region has the DNA TGTGCCAGCAGGACTAGCGGGGGGGCAGATACGCAGTATTTT. It codes for CASRTSGGADTQYF.

J is TRBJ1-2 and V is TRBV5-6; tentative D call: TRBD1 (6 bases). Between the trimmed V and J ends, which lost 5 bases and 7 bases, there was a span of 21 bases. The CDR3 covers 15 residues. Germline assignment: CDR1 SGHDT and CDR2 YYEEEE. CDR3 nucleotides: TGTGCCAGCAGTCCCTTGACAGGCACCCCCGGTGGCTACACCTTC. Protein sequence: CASSPLTGTPGGYTF.

Written as DNA, the CDR3 is TGCGCCAGCACCATTTCCCCCAGGGCCGGAGAAAAACTGTTTTTT. Translated, it gives CASTISPRAGEKLFF. This sequence joins TRBV4-1 and TRBJ1-4, with TRBD1 as a possible D gene (5 bases). Per germline, CDR1 MGHRA and CDR2 YSYEKL. V was clipped by 7 bases and J by 8 bases, with 20 bases between them. The CDR3 spans 15 residues.

This rearrangement joins TRBV6-5 to TRBJ1-2, with 7 bases matching TRBD1. The CDR3 is made up of 14 amino acids. CDR1 MNHEY and CDR2 SVGAGI come from the germline V gene. The V segment lost 6 bases and the J segment 0 bases; nucleotides outside the gene matches: 4. Here the CDR3 reads CASSDRVPNYGYTF. The CDR3 bases are TGTGCCAGCAGCGACAGGGTACCTAACTATGGCTACACCTTC.

The chain is built from TRBV6-6 and TRBJ1-2; 8 positions match TRBD1. The germline CDR1 and CDR2 sequences are MNHNY and SVGAGI (reference sequence). V lost 7 bases to trimming and J lost 4 bases; unmatched junction nucleotides: 11. This CDR3 has 15 residues. The CDR3: CASTLAGGSPYGYTF. Written as DNA, the CDR3 is TGTGCCAGCACGCTGGCAGGGGGCTCCCCCTATGGCTACACCTTC.

V gene TRBV11-3 combines with J gene TRBJ1-2; D unclear. Trimming took off 1 base at V and 6 bases at J, with 18 bases between the two ends. CDR3 length equals 16 residues. CDR1 is SGHNT, CDR2 YENEEA, per germline. CDR3 protein: CASSLAGKGSVDGYTF. CDR3 nucleotide sequence: TGTGCCAGCAGCTTAGCCGGGAAGGGTAGCGTCGATGGCTACACCTTC. The full variable domain, its missing parts supplied by reference TRBV11-3 and TRBJ1-2, is EAGVVQSPRYKIIEKKQPVAFWCNPISGHNTLYWYLQNLGQGPELLIRYENEEAVDDSQLPKDRFSAERLKGVDSTLKIQPAELGDSAVYLCASSLAGKGSVDGYTFGSGTRLTVV.

This sequence joins TRBV21-1 and TRBJ1-1. TRBV21-1 is given as a pseudogene. The CDR3 loop spans 17 amino acids. The CDR3 reads CASSERGSGGSDTEAFF. CDR3 bases: TGTGCCAGCAGCGAAAGGGGTTCGGGAGGGAGTGACACTGAAGCTTTCTTT.

This chain links TRBV6-5 with TRBJ2-7, with 10 nucleotides matching TRBD1. V was pared by 4 bases and J by 5 bases, with 8 bases of the junction left unmatched. The CDR3 covers 15 residues. Germline V lookup: CDR1 MNHEY, CDR2 SVGAGI. The CDR3 region is CASSSDRGIVDEQYF. For the CDR3, the DNA is TGTGCCAGCAGTTCGGACAGGGGGATCGTCGACGAGCAGTACTTC.

This chain links TRBV2 with TRBJ1-1, with D perhaps TRBD1 (5 bases). Germline V gene data show CDR1 as SNHLY and CDR2 as FYNNEI. Deletions cut 3 bases from V and 6 bases from J, with 11 bases between. There are 13 residues in the CDR3. The CDR3 sequence: CASSDDSSPEAFF. The CDR3 DNA reads as TGTGCCAGCAGTGATGACAGTTCGCCTGAAGCTTTCTTT.